These 12 T cell receptor beta chains came from one sample sequenced in a study of beta chain features in type 1 diabetes. Study outcomes and limitations: Shortening that was moderate but significant affected the TCRB CDR3s of Type 1 diabetes patients in all four CD4+ subsets.

The authors reverse transcribed all of the isolated RNA, so sequencing captured expressed TCRB transcripts. The protocol was immunoSEQ multiplex PCR, while the TCRdb copy is restricted to in-frame clones and leaves out a portion. The data contain 250,000 to 300,000 clones, 20% to 25% of them singletons. The antigens these receptors bind are not known. Sequenced input: naive CD4+ T cells from blood. Source of these receptors: a woman aged 25 to 39 with type 1 diabetes.

This clone turned up a few times. The chain joins TRBV28 to TRBJ2-3, with a possible D match to TRBD2 (5 bases). The V end was cut by 10 bases, the J end by 5 bases, with 10 bases between. CDR3 length equals 11 residues. Germline assignment: CDR1 MDHEN and CDR2 SYDVKM. CDR3 loop: CATTGEDTQYF. The CDR3 DNA is TGTGCCACCACCGGGGAAGATACGCAGTATTTT.

The chain carries TRBV5-1 and TRBJ2-5, with a weak D call TRBD1 (5 bases). The germline V and J ends were trimmed by 4 bases and 5 bases, with 15 bases remaining between them. Per germline, CDR1 SGHRS and CDR2 YFSETQ. CDR3 size: 14 residues. In DNA, the CDR3 is TGCGCCAGCAGCCCCCCGACAGTGGCGGAGACCCAGTACTTC. Translated: CASSPPTVAETQYF.

The chain couples TRBV14 to TRBJ1-1; D gene ambiguous. The germline V and J ends were trimmed by 3 bases and 7 bases, with 6 bases remaining between them. Germline-derived CDR1 and CDR2 are SGHDN and FVKESK. The CDR3 runs 11 residues. The CDR3 loop is CASSQTNEAFF. The CDR3 DNA follows: TGTGCCAGCAGCCAGACAAATGAAGCTTTCTTT.

This clone was counted only a few times. The genes are TRBV4-1 and TRBJ2-2; D perhaps matches TRBD2 (5 bases). The V end lost 0 bases, the J end lost 5 bases, and 19 bases lay between the germline ends. The CDR3 totals 18 residues. Germline CDR1 MGHRA, CDR2 YSYEKL. The CDR3 DNA follows: TGCGCCAGCAGCCAAGATCCCTACTTGGCGGAGGTTACCGGGGAGCTGTTTTTT. Translation gives CASSQDPYLAEVTGELFF.

This sequence joins TRBV6-6 and TRBJ2-1; 10 positions match TRBD2. The V and J ends lost 5 bases and 6 bases, in that order; junction bases with no gene match: 7. CDR3 length: 15 residues. Germline CDR1 reads MNHNY; CDR2 reads SVGAGI (reference sequence). The CDR3 loop is CASSPVVAGGNEQFF. The DNA of the CDR3 is TGTGCCAGCAGTCCCGTGGTAGCGGGAGGCAATGAGCAGTTCTTC.

The table lists this clone with a few counts. J is TRBJ1-2 and V is TRBV18, with a weak D call TRBD1 (6 bases). This CDR3 has 14 residues. V dropped 1 base and J dropped 4 bases, with 10 bases sitting between them. Germline V gene lookup returns CDR1 KGHSH and CDR2 LQKENI. The CDR3 here is CASSPQDRSYGYTF. The CDR3 coding sequence is TGTGCCAGCTCACCACAGGACAGAAGCTATGGCTACACCTTC.

This clone has a handful of counts. The chain combines TRBV5-8 with TRBJ2-5, with a tentative D call TRBD1 (6 bases). Germline CDR1 reads SGHTS; CDR2 reads YDEGEE. Between the trimmed V and J ends, which lost 4 bases and 13 bases, there was a span of 17 bases. The CDR3 is made up of 12 amino acids. CDR3 DNA: TGTGCCAGCAGCGGGGATAGAGGGACACCGTACTTC. It specifies CASSGDRGTPYF.

The gene calls are TRBV7-9 and TRBJ2-1, with TRBD2 identical over 8 bases. In germline, CDR1 is SEHNR, CDR2 FQNEAQ (reference sequence). The CDR3 runs to 19 residues. Unmatched junction bases numbered 14, after V lost 2 bases and J lost 2 bases. CDR3 sequence: CASSLLPGRAKKPYNEQFF. DNA of the CDR3: TGTGCCAGCAGCTTACTACCCGGGAGGGCCAAGAAACCCTACAATGAGCAGTTCTTC.

Notes on this clone: This sample includes further DNA sequences coding for the same CDR3. The chain combines TRBV5-1 with TRBJ2-7, with 11 bases lining up with TRBD1. CDR1 is SGHRS, CDR2 YFSETQ, per germline. J gave up 5 bases and V 0 bases, and 1 base lay outside the gene matches. The length of the CDR3 is 14 residues. CDR3 region: CASSLGTGGNEQYF. CDR3 bases: TGCGCCAGCAGCTTGGGGACAGGGGGCAACGAGCAGTACTTC.

The V gene is TRBV18, the J gene TRBJ2-1; D is ambiguous. With 0 bases removed from V and 0 bases from J, the gap between germline ends came to 6 bases. The length of the CDR3 is 15 residues. From germline, CDR1 is KGHSH and CDR2 LQKENI. This CDR3 reads CASSPPPSSYNEQFF. The CDR3 DNA follows: TGTGCCAGCTCACCACCCCCCAGCTCCTACAATGAGCAGTTCTTC.

The chain has TRBV9 and TRBJ2-7; 11 bases match TRBD2. This CDR3 is built from 15 residues. The ends lost 1 base at V and 6 bases at J; junction bases unmatched: 6. CDR1 is SGDLS, CDR2 YYNGEE, per germline. The CDR3 here is CASSVSGTSGPEQYF. As DNA, the CDR3 is TGTGCCAGCAGCGTATCCGGGACTAGCGGTCCCGAGCAGTACTTC.

This chain uses TRBV6-5 with TRBJ2-3; no firm D call. Germline CDR1 reads MNHEY; CDR2 reads SVGAGI. V shed 0 bases and J shed 2 bases, with 12 bases lying between them. This CDR3 spans 16 amino acids. The DNA of the CDR3 is TGTGCCAGCAGTTACTCGATCGCCGGTCTCACAGATACGCAGTATTTT. It encodes CASSYSIAGLTDTQYF.